One sample yielded the 30 T cell receptor beta chains listed below, sequenced in a study of molecular identifiers for immune sequencing clone quantification. TCRdb analysed the PCR reads with MiXCR anew, one entry per CDR3 protein. The sample yields about 630,000 distinct CDR3 sequences, roughly 25% seen once. The sequencing sample was made of naive CD8+ T cells from blood, with Jurkat cell RNA spiked in. Indicated subset: FACS-sorted CD8+CD4-CCR7+CD45RA+ naive T cells. These TCRs come from a human donor in good health. Some libraries in this study had Jurkat cell RNA spiked in.

In its sample, this clonotype was seen a few times. The chain recombines TRBV4-2 with TRBJ2-6; D not resolved. Germline V gene sequence: CDR1 LGHNA, CDR2 YNFKEQ. The CDR3 loop spans 16 amino acids. Trimming pared 0 bases from V and 0 bases from J, leaving 6 bases between. The CDR3 nucleotides read TGTGCCAGCAGCCAAGATTCCGTCTCTGGGGCCAACGTCCTGACTTTC. It yields the protein CASSQDSVSGANVLTF.

This clonotype was seen once. A much larger clone differs from this one at a single base, so this may be a read error. The J gene is TRBJ2-5, the V gene TRBV4-3; 8 bases are shared with TRBD2. The CDR3 length is 15 residues. From germline, CDR1 is LGHNA and CDR2 YSLEER. The CDR3, as DNA: TGCGCCAGCAGCCAAGTTCTAGCGGGCCAAGAGCCCCAGTACTTC. Protein product: CASSQVLAGQEPQYF.

There are many counts of this clonotype. This chain uses TRBV5-6 with TRBJ1-5; D gene ambiguous. The CDR3 runs to 13 residues. Deletions cut 3 bases from V and 7 bases from J, with 11 bases between. The germline CDR1 and CDR2 sequences are SGHDT and YYEEEE. This chain's CDR3 is CASSSSGIQPQHF. In DNA form, the CDR3 reads TGTGCCAGCAGCTCATCCGGGATCCAGCCCCAGCATTTT.

This clonotype was found many times. The chain recombines TRBV20-1 with TRBJ2-4; 8 positions match TRBD2. Per the germline V gene, CDR1 is DFQATT and CDR2 is SNEGSKA (reference sequence). J lost 8 bases, V lost 0 bases, and 18 bases had no gene match. The CDR3 runs to 18 residues. The CDR3 is CSARDMKEVAGGGYIQYF. As DNA, the CDR3 is TGCAGTGCTAGAGATATGAAGGAGGTCGCGGGAGGAGGGTACATTCAGTACTTC.

This clonotype has just a few counts. The CDR3 reads CASSAPTGTPSTDTQYF. In DNA, the CDR3 is TGTGCCAGCAGCGCTCCCACCGGGACACCGAGCACAGATACGCAGTATTTT. The V call is TRBV9, the J call TRBJ2-3; perhaps TRBD1 as D (6 bases). Trimming took 3 bases from V and 0 from J, leaving 17 bases between them. This CDR3 region has 17 residues. CDR1 and CDR2 (germline): SGDLS, YYNGEE. Complete variable domain (other parts from reference TRBV9 and TRBJ2-3): DSGVTQTPKHLITATGQRVTLRCSPRSGDLSVYWYQQSLDQGLQFLIQYYNGEERAKGNILERFSAQQFPDLHSELNLSSLELGDSALYFCASSAPTGTPSTDTQYFGPGTRLTVL.

This clonotype occurred many times. The V and J genes are TRBV7-9 and TRBJ2-2, with D unresolved. Trimming cost V 5 bases and J 0 bases, with 13 bases left between them. Germline assignment: CDR1 SEHNR and CDR2 FQNEAQ (reference sequence). The CDR3 totals 16 residues. This chain's CDR3 is CASSPPAPANTGELFF. The CDR3 coding sequence is TGTGCCAGCAGCCCCCCTGCCCCGGCGAACACCGGGGAGCTGTTTTTT.

The chain combines TRBV3-1 with TRBJ2-1, with D possibly TRBD2 on 5 matching bases. The length of the CDR3 is 16 residues. Trimming removed 3 bases from V and 2 bases from J, with 14 bases in between. CDR1 is LGHDT and CDR2 is YNNKEL in the germline V gene (reference sequence). CDR3 protein: CASSQVSGRPYNEQFF. The CDR3 bases are TGTGCCAGCAGCCAGGTTTCGGGGAGACCCTACAATGAGCAGTTCTTC.

This clonotype came up many times. V gene TRBV29-1 combines with J gene TRBJ2-7; 9 bases line up with TRBD2. Losses at the gene ends were 0 bases for V and 3 bases for J; bases not matched to a gene: 6. Germline V gene lookup returns CDR1 SQVTM and CDR2 ANQGSEA. The CDR3 is 15 amino acids. CDR3 in DNA: TGCAGCGTTGAAGATTGGTCTAGCGGGAACTACGAGCAGTACTTC. Protein sequence: CSVEDWSSGNYEQYF.

This clonotype was counted ten times or more. The V call is TRBV12-3 or TRBV12-4, the J call TRBJ1-3; perhaps TRBD1 as D (5 bases). The CDR3 runs to 15 residues. V lost 4 bases and J lost 2, with 12 bases in between. The CDR3 loop reads CASSSLGAPGNTIYF. The CDR3, as DNA: TGTGCCAGCAGTTCCCTTGGGGCCCCTGGAAACACCATATATTTT.

The V and J genes are TRBV30 and TRBJ1-1; D unresolved. The CDR3 covers 13 residues. Germline CDR1 GTSNPN, CDR2 SVGIG (reference sequence). Trimming took off 3 bases at V and 1 base at J, with 9 bases between the two ends. CDR3 DNA: TGTGCCTGGAGGGTGGAGGCGAACACTGAAGCTTTCTTT. It is translated as CAWRVEANTEAFF.

This clonotype has just a few counts. V and J are TRBV19 and TRBJ1-2; 11 bases align to TRBD1. Germline CDR1 and CDR2: LNHDA and SQIVND (reference sequence). After removal of 5 bases from V and 5 bases from J, the junction contained 4 bases not matched to a gene. The CDR3 spans 14 residues. CDR3 in amino acids: CASSAGTGGYGYTF. In DNA, the CDR3 is TGTGCCAGTAGTGCCGGGACAGGGGGATATGGCTACACCTTC.

The table lists this clonotype with many counts. The chain employs TRBV6-5 and TRBJ2-3; possibly TRBD2 for D (5 bases). The ends were cut back, 2 bases at V and 2 bases at J, with 8 bases in the middle. The germline gives CDR1 MNHEY, CDR2 SVGAGI. The CDR3 sequence is 14 residues long. This chain's CDR3 is CASSYGGFTDTQYF. For the CDR3, the DNA is TGTGCCAGCAGTTACGGCGGGTTCACAGATACGCAGTATTTT.

V and J are TRBV12-3 or TRBV12-4 and TRBJ2-2; 8 nucleotides match TRBD2. CDR3 length: 16 amino acids. Trimming cost V 5 bases and J 0 bases; bases outside gene matches: 5. The CDR3 coding sequence is TGTGCCAGCAGTCCCCGGGGGGGAACGAACACCGGGGAGCTGTTTTTT. It translates to CASSPRGGTNTGELFF.

This clonotype was seen repeatedly, ten times or more. The chain joins TRBV13 to TRBJ2-3, with TRBD1 matching 7 bases. CDR3 length: 14 residues. The ends lost 3 bases at V and 2 bases at J; junction bases unmatched: 2. CDR1 and CDR2 (germline): PRHDT, FYEKMQ (reference sequence). This chain's CDR3 is CASSFGQATDTQYF. CDR3 nucleotides: TGTGCCAGCAGCTTCGGACAGGCCACAGATACGCAGTATTTT.

This clonotype was seen a few times. This rearrangement joins TRBV24-1 to TRBJ2-1, with 10 bases matching TRBD2. The CDR3 loop spans 18 amino acids. Trimming took 2 bases from V and 3 from J; bases not matched to a gene: 9. CDR1 KGHDR and CDR2 SFDVKD come from the germline V gene. CDR3 nucleotides: TGTGCCACCAGTGATTCGGAACGGGGACTAGCGAACTACAATGAGCAGTTCTTC. Amino acids: CATSDSERGLANYNEQFF.

Note on this clonotype: A much larger clone sits a single nucleotide away, making a read error possible. The CDR3 loop is CASSLGDWSSYEPYF. CDR3 sequence (DNA): TGTGCCAGCAGCTTAGGTGACTGGAGCTCCTACGAGCCGTACTTC. The chain is built from TRBV7-2 and TRBJ2-7; D is ambiguous. The germline CDR1 and CDR2 sequences are SGHTA and FQGNSA. The CDR3 covers 15 residues.

This clonotype has at least ten counts. J is TRBJ2-3 and V is TRBV7-9; no clear D. The germline V gene has CDR1 SEHNR and CDR2 FQNEAQ (reference sequence). The CDR3 covers 13 residues. Trimming pared 3 bases from V and 8 bases from J, leaving 12 bases between. In DNA, the CDR3 is TGTGCCAGCAGCTTGGGAACAGAGTTTACGCAGTATTTT. It encodes CASSLGTEFTQYF.

This sequence joins TRBV27 and TRBJ2-3, with TRBD2 as a possible D gene (5 bases). The V and J ends lost 4 bases and 4 bases respectively, with 15 bases between them. CDR3 length: 15 amino acids. CDR1 and CDR2 from the germline V gene are MNHEY and SMNVEV (reference sequence). The DNA of the CDR3 is TGTGCCAGCAGTTGGTCGGGGTTCGGTGCAGATACGCAGTATTTT. Protein: CASSWSGFGADTQYF.

In this sample, this clonotype turned up once. CDR3 residues: CARGTSSSAEQYF. In DNA, the CDR3 is TGTGCCAGAGGGACTAGCTCCTCGGCCGAGCAGTACTTC. The rearrangement uses TRBV2 and TRBJ2-7; TRBD2 aligns across 9 bases. CDR3 size: 13 residues. The J segment lost 6 bases and the V segment lost 9 bases, leaving 9 bases of the junction unmatched. CDR1 is SNHLY, CDR2 FYNNEI, per germline.

The chain employs TRBV7-9 and TRBJ2-5; 10 nucleotides line up with TRBD2. The germline gives CDR1 SEHNR, CDR2 FQNEAQ (reference sequence). The CDR3 spans 18 residues. Trimming took 5 bases from V and 5 from J; bases not matched to a gene: 17. CDR3 amino acids: CASSPRQGAGGTLETQYF. CDR3 coding DNA: TGTGCCAGCAGCCCCCGTCAGGGAGCGGGAGGGACCTTGGAGACCCAGTACTTC.

CDR3: CASSQVGLVSANEQFF. In nucleotides, the CDR3 is TGTGCCAGCAGCCAAGTAGGACTGGTATCTGCCAATGAGCAGTTCTTC. This chain uses TRBV3-1 with TRBJ2-1, with a tentative D call TRBD2 (5 bases). The V end was cut by 1 base, the J end by 6 bases, with 16 bases between. The CDR3 runs to 16 residues. From germline, CDR1 is LGHDT and CDR2 YNNKEL (reference sequence).

V and J are TRBV7-9 and TRBJ2-2; no firm D call. The V gene lost 4 bases and the J gene lost 1 base, with 13 bases spanning the gap. Looked up from germline, CDR1 is SEHNR and CDR2 is FQNEAQ (reference sequence). The CDR3 consists of 16 residues. The CDR3 spells CASSSTRTENTGELFF. The CDR3, as DNA: TGTGCCAGCAGCTCAACACGGACGGAGAACACCGGGGAGCTGTTTTTT.

This clonotype appeared many times. The chain couples TRBV6-2 or TRBV6-3 to TRBJ2-3; TRBD1 agrees at 10 bases. The V segment lost 4 bases and the J segment 4 bases; nucleotides outside the gene matches: 8. Germline V CDR1 and CDR2: MNHEY, SVGEGT. The CDR3 runs 16 residues. The DNA of the CDR3 is TGTGCCAGCAGTTTTCCGGGACAGGGGAGCCCAGATACGCAGTATTTT. Its protein is CASSFPGQGSPDTQYF.

The sample holds many counts of this clonotype. V and J are TRBV7-6 and TRBJ1-5; possibly TRBD1 for D (6 bases). V lost 5 bases, J lost 6 bases, and 11 bases lay in between. The CDR3 covers 13 residues. Germline CDR1 SGHVS, CDR2 FNYEAQ. The CDR3 sequence: CASSTGFGQPQHF. The CDR3 bases are TGTGCCAGCAGCACAGGGTTCGGTCAGCCCCAGCATTTT. The full variable domain, in which reference TRBV7-6 and TRBJ1-5 provide the parts outside the CDR3, is GAGVSQSPRYKVTKRGQDVALRCDPISGHVSLYWYRQALGQGPEFLTYFNYEAQQDKSGLPNDRFSAERPEGSISTLTIQRTEQRDSAMYRCASSTGFGQPQHFGDGTRLSIL.

This clonotype was found a few times. The chain couples TRBV14 to TRBJ2-7; TRBD2 agrees at 7 bases. Germline values: CDR1 SGHDN, CDR2 FVKESK. The CDR3 extends over 17 amino acids. After removal of 0 bases from V and 0 bases from J, the junction contained 8 bases not matched to a gene. The chain's CDR3 is CASSQDRSGEPSYEQYF. The CDR3 nucleotides are TGTGCCAGCAGCCAAGATCGAAGCGGGGAACCCTCCTACGAGCAGTACTTC.

This clonotype was counted only a few times. The chain employs TRBV28 and TRBJ2-2; 7 positions agree with TRBD1. The CDR3 consists of 15 residues. CDR1 is MDHEN and CDR2 is SYDVKM in the germline V gene. Unmatched junction bases numbered 4, after V lost 3 bases and J lost 3 bases. The CDR3 sequence is CASSFGQVYTGELFF. The CDR3 region has the DNA TGTGCCAGCAGTTTTGGACAGGTTTACACCGGGGAGCTGTTTTTT.

In this sample, this clonotype turned up many times. The chain employs TRBV20-1 and TRBJ2-7; D is perhaps TRBD2 (6 bases). The V gene lost 3 bases and the J gene lost 1 base, with 10 bases spanning the gap. The germline V gene encodes CDR1 DFQATT and CDR2 SNEGSKA (reference sequence). CDR3 length equals 13 residues. The CDR3 sequence: CSARFGGSYEQYF. In DNA form, the CDR3 reads TGCAGTGCTAGGTTCGGGGGATCCTACGAGCAGTACTTC.

The rearrangement joins TRBV14 to TRBJ2-7; no clear D gene. V lost 0 bases, J lost 7 bases, and 7 bases lay in between. Germline loops: CDR1 SGHDN, CDR2 FVKESK. CDR3 length: 12 residues. CDR3 sequence (DNA): TGTGCCAGCAGCCAAGATCCCAGTGAGCAGTACTTC. This codes for CASSQDPSEQYF.

This clonotype occurred many times. This chain uses TRBV6-5 with TRBJ2-7; no firm D call. Germline values: CDR1 MNHEY, CDR2 SVGAGI. The V end was cut by 0 bases, the J end by 2 bases, with 5 bases between. The CDR3 is 13 amino acids. CDR3 amino acids: CASSYSRAYEQYF. CDR3 sequence (DNA): TGTGCCAGCAGTTACTCGAGAGCCTACGAGCAGTACTTC.

This clonotype appeared a few times. The V call is TRBV7-9, the J call TRBJ2-4; D uncertain. The CDR3 is 14 residues long. Trimming pared 5 bases from V and 3 bases from J, leaving 11 bases between. Per the germline V gene, CDR1 is SEHNR and CDR2 is FQNEAQ (reference sequence). DNA for the CDR3: TGTGCCAGCAGCACCCAGGACGGCAAAAACATTCAGTACTTC. It specifies CASSTQDGKNIQYF. Filled out from reference TRBV7-9 and TRBJ2-4, the complete variable domain reads DTGVSQNPRHKITKRGQNVTFRCDPISEHNRLYWYRQTLGQGPEFLTYFQNEAQLEKSRLLSDRFSAERPKGSFSTLEIQRTEQGDSAMYLCASSTQDGKNIQYFGAGTRLSVL.